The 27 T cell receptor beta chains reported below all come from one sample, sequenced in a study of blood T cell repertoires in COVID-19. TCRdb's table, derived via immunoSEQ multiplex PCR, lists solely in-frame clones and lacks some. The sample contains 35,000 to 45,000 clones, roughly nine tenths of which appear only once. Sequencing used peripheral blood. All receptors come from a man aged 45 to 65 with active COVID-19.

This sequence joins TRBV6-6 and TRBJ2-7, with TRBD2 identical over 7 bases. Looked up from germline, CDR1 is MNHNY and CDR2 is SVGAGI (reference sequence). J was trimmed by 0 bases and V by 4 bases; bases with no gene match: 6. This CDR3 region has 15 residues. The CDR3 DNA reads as TGTGCCAGCAGTTCTGGACTAGGAACCTCCTACGAGCAGTACTTC. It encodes CASSSGLGTSYEQYF.

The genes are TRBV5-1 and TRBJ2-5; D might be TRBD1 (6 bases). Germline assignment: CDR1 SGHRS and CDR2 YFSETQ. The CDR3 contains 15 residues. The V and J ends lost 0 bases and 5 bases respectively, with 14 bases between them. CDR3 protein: CASSLGPGAKETQYF. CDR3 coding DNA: TGCGCCAGCAGCTTGGGGCCAGGGGCAAAGGAGACCCAGTACTTC.

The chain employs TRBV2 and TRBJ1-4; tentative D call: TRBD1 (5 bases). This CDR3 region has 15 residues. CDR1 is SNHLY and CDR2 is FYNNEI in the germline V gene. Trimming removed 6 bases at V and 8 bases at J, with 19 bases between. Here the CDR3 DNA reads TGTGCCAGCAGCGCCCAGGGATTAGCGGCGGAAAAACTGTTTTTT. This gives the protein CASSAQGLAAEKLFF.

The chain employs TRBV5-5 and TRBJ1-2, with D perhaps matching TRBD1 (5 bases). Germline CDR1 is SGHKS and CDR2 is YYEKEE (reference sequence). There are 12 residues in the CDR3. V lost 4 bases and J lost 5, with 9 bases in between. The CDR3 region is CASSLDTYGYTF. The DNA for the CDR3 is TGTGCCAGCAGCCTGGACACGTATGGCTACACCTTC.

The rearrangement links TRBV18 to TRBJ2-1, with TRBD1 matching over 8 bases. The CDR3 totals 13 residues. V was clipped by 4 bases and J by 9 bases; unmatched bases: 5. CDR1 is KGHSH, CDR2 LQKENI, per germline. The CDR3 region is CASSQAQGAEQFF. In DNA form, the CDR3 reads TGTGCCAGCTCACAAGCCCAGGGGGCTGAGCAGTTCTTC.

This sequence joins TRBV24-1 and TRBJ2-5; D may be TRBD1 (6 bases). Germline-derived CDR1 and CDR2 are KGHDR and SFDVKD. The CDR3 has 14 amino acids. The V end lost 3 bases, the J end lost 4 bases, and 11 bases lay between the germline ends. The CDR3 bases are TGTGCCACCAGTGATGGGACAACCCGAGAGACCCAGTACTTC. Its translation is CATSDGTTRETQYF.

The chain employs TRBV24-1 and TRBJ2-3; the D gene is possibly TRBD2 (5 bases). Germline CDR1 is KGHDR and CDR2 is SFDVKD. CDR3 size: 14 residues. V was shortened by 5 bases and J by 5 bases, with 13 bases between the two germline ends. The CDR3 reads CATSAPGLRDTQYF. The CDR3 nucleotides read TGTGCCACCAGTGCCCCCGGACTCAGAGATACGCAGTATTTT.

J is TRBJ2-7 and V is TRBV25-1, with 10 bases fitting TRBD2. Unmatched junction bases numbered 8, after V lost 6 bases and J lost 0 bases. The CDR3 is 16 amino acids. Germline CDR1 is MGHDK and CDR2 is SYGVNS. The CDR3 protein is CASSPIAGGNSYEQYF. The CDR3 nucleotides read TGTGCCAGCAGCCCGATAGCGGGAGGAAACTCCTACGAGCAGTACTTC.

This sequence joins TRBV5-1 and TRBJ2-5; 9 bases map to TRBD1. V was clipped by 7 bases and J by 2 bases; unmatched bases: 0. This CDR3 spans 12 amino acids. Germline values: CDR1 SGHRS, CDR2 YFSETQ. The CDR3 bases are TGCGCCAGCGGACAGGGGCAAGAGACCCAGTACTTC. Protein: CASGQGQETQYF.

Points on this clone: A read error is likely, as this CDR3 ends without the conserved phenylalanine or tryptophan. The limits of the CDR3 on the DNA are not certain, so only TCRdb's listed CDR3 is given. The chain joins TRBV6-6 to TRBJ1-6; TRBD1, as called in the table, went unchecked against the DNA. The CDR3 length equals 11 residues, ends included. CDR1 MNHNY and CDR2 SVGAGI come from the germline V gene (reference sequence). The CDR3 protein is CASSSTGTPEV.

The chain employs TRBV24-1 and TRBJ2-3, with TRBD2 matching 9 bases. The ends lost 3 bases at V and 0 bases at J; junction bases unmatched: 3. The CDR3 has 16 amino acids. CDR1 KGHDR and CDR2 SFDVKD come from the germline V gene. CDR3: CATSDVAGVSTDTQYF. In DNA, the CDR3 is TGTGCCACCAGTGATGTAGCGGGAGTAAGCACAGATACGCAGTATTTT.

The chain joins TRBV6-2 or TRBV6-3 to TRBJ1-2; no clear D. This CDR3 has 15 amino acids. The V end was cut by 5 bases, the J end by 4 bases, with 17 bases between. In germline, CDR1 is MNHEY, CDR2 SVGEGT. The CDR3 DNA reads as TGTGCCAGCAGTGAGCCGGGAGGAGGGTCCTATGGCTACACCTTC. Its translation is CASSEPGGGSYGYTF.

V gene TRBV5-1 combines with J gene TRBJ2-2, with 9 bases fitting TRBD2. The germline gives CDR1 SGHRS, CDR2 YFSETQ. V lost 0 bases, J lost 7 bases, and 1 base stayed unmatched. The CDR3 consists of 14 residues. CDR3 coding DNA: TGCGCCAGCAGCTTGGGACTAGCGGTCGGGGAGCTGTTTTTT. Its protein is CASSLGLAVGELFF. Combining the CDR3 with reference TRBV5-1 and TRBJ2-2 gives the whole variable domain KAGVTQTPRYLIKTRGQQVTLSCSPISGHRSVSWYQQTPGQGLQFLFEYFSETQRNKGNFPGRFSGRQFSNSRSEMNVSTLELGDSALYLCASSLGLAVGELFFGEGSRLTVL.

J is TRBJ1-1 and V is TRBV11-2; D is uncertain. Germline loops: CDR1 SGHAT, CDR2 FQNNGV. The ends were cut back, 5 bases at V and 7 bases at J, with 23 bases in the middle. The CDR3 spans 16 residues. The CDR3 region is CASSMDYRRSRDEAFF. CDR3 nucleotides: TGTGCCAGCAGCATGGACTACCGAAGATCACGCGATGAAGCTTTCTTT.

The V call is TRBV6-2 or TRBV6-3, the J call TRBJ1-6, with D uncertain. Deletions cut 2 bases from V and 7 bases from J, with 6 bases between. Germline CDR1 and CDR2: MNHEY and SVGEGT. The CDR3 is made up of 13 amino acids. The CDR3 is CASSYVRNSPLHF. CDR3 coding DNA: TGTGCCAGCAGTTACGTTCGGAATTCACCCCTCCACTTT.

Written as DNA, the CDR3 is TGTGCCAGCAGCTTATCGGCGGCGGTCACAGATACGCAGTATTTT. This codes for CASSLSAAVTDTQYF. The chain combines TRBV7-3 with TRBJ2-3; D gene uncertain. V was pared by 2 bases and J by 2 bases, with 11 bases between. Germline loops: CDR1 SGHTA, CDR2 FQGTGA. This CDR3 is 15 amino acids long.

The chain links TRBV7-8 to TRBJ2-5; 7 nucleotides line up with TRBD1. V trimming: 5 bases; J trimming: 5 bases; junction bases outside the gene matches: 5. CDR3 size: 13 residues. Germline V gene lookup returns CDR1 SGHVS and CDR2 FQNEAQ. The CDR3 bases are TGTGCCAGCAGCCCGGGACAGTCGGAGACCCAGTACTTC. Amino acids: CASSPGQSETQYF.

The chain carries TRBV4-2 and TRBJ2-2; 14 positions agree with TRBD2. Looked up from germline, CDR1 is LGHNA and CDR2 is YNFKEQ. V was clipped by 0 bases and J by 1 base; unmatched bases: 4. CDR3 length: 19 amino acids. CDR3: CASSQEGGLAGENTGELFF. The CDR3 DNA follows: TGTGCCAGCAGCCAAGAAGGGGGACTAGCGGGAGAGAACACCGGGGAGCTGTTTTTT.

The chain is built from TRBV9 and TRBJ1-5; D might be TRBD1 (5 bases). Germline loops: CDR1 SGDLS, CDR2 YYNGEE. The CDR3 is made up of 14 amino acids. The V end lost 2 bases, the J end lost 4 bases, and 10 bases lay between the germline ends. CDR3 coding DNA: TGTGCCAGCAGCGTGGGGGGTACTAATCAGCCCCAGCATTTT. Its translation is CASSVGGTNQPQHF.

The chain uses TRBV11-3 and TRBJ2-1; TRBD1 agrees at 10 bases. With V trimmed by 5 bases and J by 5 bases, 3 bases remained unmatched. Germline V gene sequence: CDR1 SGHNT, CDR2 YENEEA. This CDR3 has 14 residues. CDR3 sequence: CASSGGTGDNEQFF. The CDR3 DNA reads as TGTGCCAGCAGCGGGGGGACAGGGGACAATGAGCAGTTCTTC.

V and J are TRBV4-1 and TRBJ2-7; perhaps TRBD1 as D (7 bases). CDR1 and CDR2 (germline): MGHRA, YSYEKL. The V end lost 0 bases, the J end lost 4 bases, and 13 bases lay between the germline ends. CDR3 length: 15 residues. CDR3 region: CASSQERAGGYEQYF. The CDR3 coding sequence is TGCGCCAGCAGCCAAGAGAGGGCAGGGGGGTACGAGCAGTACTTC.

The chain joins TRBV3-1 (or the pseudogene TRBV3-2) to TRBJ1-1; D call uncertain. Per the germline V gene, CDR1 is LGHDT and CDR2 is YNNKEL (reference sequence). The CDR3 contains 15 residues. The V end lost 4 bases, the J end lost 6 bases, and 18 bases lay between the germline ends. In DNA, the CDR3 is TGTGCCAGCAGCCCATTGGGTGGCGTGGGCGCTGAAGCTTTCTTT. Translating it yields CASSPLGGVGAEAFF.

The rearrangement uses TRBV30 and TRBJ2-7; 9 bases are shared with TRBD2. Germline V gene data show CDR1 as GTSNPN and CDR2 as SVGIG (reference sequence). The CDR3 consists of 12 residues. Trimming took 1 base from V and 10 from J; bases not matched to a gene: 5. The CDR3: CAWSAQRGEQYF. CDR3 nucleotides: TGTGCCTGGAGTGCCCAGCGGGGGGAACAGTACTTC.

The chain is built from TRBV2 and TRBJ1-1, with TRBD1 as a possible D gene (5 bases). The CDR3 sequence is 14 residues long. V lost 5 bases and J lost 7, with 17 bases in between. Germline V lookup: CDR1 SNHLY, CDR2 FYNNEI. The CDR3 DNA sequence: TGTGCCAGCAGTCTCCTGGGCAGGGATGGTGAAGCTTTCTTT. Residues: CASSLLGRDGEAFF.

The CDR3 DNA follows: TGTGCCAGCACCCCAACGGGGAGGAACACTGAAGCTTTCTTT. Amino acid sequence: CASTPTGRNTEAFF. J is TRBJ1-1 and V is TRBV5-4; D is unclear. Trimming took off 6 bases at V and 1 base at J, with 13 bases between the two ends. The CDR3 runs 14 residues. Germline CDR1 and CDR2: SGHNT and YYREEE (reference sequence).

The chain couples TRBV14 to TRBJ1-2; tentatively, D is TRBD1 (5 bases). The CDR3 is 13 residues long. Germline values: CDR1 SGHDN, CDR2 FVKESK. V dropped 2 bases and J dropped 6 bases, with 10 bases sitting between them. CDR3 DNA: TGTGCCAGCAGCCAACAGGGATGGGATGGCTACACCTTC. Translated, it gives CASSQQGWDGYTF. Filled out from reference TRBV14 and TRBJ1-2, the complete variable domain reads EAGVTQFPSHSVIEKGQTVTLRCDPISGHDNLYWYRRVMGKEIKFLLHFVKESKQDESGMPNNRFLAERTGGTYSTLKVQPAELEDSGVYFCASSQQGWDGYTFGSGTRLTVV.

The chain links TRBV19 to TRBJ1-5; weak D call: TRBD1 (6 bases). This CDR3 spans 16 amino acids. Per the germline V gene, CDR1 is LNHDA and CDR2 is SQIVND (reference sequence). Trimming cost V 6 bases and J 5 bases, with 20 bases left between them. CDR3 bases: TGTGCCAGTAGGACCAACCCTTACAGGGTCGATCAGCCCCAGCATTTT. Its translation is CASRTNPYRVDQPQHF.